These T cell receptor beta chains were read from a single sample in a study of HIV-infected patients and healthy controls. TCRdb re-called the 5' RACE reads through MiXCR, storing one row per CDR3 protein. Seen here are about 14,000 distinct CDR3 sequences, 9.9% observed once, and the top ten hold approximately 7%. The sequenced sample was blood. These receptors came from an adult in good health. The conserved cysteine and the conserved F or W are not part of the CDR3 here.

J gene | V gene | CDR3 protein
TRBJ1-5 | TRBV28 | ASSLPGSRNQPQH
TRBJ1-5 | TRBV20-1 | SAAVYSNQPQH
TRBJ1-5 | TRBV12-3/TRBV12-4 | ASSLVPFVPGQGLQWPQH
TRBJ1-1 | TRBV20-1 | SARRQLNTEAF
TRBJ2-1 | TRBV7-2 | ASSLVRDLF
TRBJ2-7 | TRBV5-4 | ASSLISRNEQY
TRBJ2-6 | TRBV7-9 | ATTWVLT
TRBJ1-1 | TRBV19 | ASIRRGRTEAF
TRBJ1-3 | TRBV9 | ASSVDGSSGNTIY
TRBJ2-5 | TRBV20-1 | SASHPRGQTFSGPYQETQY